Each of the 30 T cell receptor beta chains below was sequenced from the same sample in a study of T cell repertoires in cytomegalovirus infection. TCRdb called the reads again in MiXCR, with one record for every CDR3 protein. The sample has around 500,000 distinct CDR3 sequences, roughly 46% seen once; the top ten hold around two fifths. Antigen specificity for these receptors is unknown. This material consisted of cultured PBMCs, taken from culture after CMV antigen stimulation. The source of these receptors is a human donor in good health (CMV status not recorded). Some clones in this sample may be carry-over from other donors' samples.

This clonotype was counted a few times. The chain is built from TRBV7-2 and TRBJ1-1; D gene unclear. The CDR3 spans 16 residues. Looked up from germline, CDR1 is SGHTA and CDR2 is FQGNSA. Trimming took off 1 base at V and 2 bases at J, with 14 bases between the two ends. The CDR3 loop is CASSLGAMVLNTEAFF. DNA for the CDR3: TGTGCCAGCAGCTTAGGAGCTATGGTCCTCAACACTGAAGCTTTCTTT. Full variable domain (remainder filled in from reference TRBV7-2 and TRBJ1-1): GAGVSQSPSNKVTEKGKDVELRCDPISGHTALYWYRQSLGQGLEFLIYFQGNSAPDKSGLPSDRFSAERTGGSVSTLTIQRTQQEDSAVYLCASSLGAMVLNTEAFFGQGTRLTVV.

This clonotype was seen a few times. V gene TRBV6-5 combines with J gene TRBJ2-3; no reliable D call. Trimming cost V 4 bases and J 6 bases, with 14 bases left between them. This CDR3 comprises 14 residues. Germline V gene data show CDR1 as MNHEY and CDR2 as SVGAGI. The CDR3 here is CASSLARARDTQYF. The CDR3 bases are TGTGCCAGCAGTTTGGCTAGGGCCCGGGATACGCAGTATTTT.

This clonotype was seen more than once but under ten times. The chain carries TRBV6-2 or TRBV6-3 and TRBJ2-3; 7 nucleotides line up with TRBD1. With V trimmed by 5 bases and J by 0 bases, 11 bases remained unmatched. Germline CDR1 reads MNHEY; CDR2 reads SVGEGT. This CDR3 has 17 amino acids. CDR3 residues: CASSLRTGRTSTDTQYF. Here the CDR3 DNA reads TGTGCCAGCAGTCTGAGGACAGGACGTACTAGCACAGATACGCAGTATTTT.

The chain couples TRBV7-8 to TRBJ1-6, with D hard to call. This CDR3 region has 15 residues. Germline CDR1 reads SGHVS; CDR2 reads FQNEAQ. With 2 bases removed from V and 4 bases from J, the gap between germline ends came to 9 bases. CDR3 bases: TGTGCCAGCAGCTTAAGGACTGAGTATAATTCACCCCTCCACTTT. This translates into CASSLRTEYNSPLHF.

This chain joins TRBV15 and TRBJ1-6; D perhaps matches TRBD1 (6 bases). Trimming took off 3 bases at V and 8 bases at J, with 11 bases between the two ends. Germline V gives CDR1 LNHNV, CDR2 YYDKDF (reference sequence). The CDR3 contains 14 residues. The DNA for the CDR3 is TGTGCCACCAGCAGGGAATCAGGGGATTCACCCCTCCACTTT. Its translation is CATSRESGDSPLHF.

This chain connects TRBV7-9 to TRBJ2-7; maybe TRBD2 (6 bases). Looked up from germline, CDR1 is SEHNR and CDR2 is FQNEAQ (reference sequence). V was cut by 1 base and J by 0 bases, with 10 bases left in between. This CDR3 has 15 amino acids. CDR3 sequence reads: CASSLGTMSSYEQYF. DNA of the CDR3: TGTGCCAGCAGCTTAGGGACTATGAGCTCCTACGAGCAGTACTTC.

The table lists this clonotype with a few counts. This chain uses TRBV24-1 with TRBJ2-1, with 7 positions matching TRBD1. The CDR3 spans 15 residues. V shed 3 bases and J 5 bases; nucleotides not matched to a gene: 6. Germline V gene lookup returns CDR1 KGHDR and CDR2 SFDVKD. The CDR3 protein is CATSDPRTGNNEQFF. For the CDR3, the DNA is TGTGCCACCAGTGATCCACGGACAGGAAACAATGAGCAGTTCTTC.

This chain uses TRBV7-4 with TRBJ2-5; D unresolved. Trimming left V 1 base short and J 2 bases short, with 8 bases between. The CDR3 has 14 residues. Per germline, CDR1 SGHVT and CDR2 SQSDAQ. The CDR3 sequence is CASSLGLEQETQYF. The CDR3 DNA is TGTGCCAGCAGCTTAGGTCTTGAGCAAGAGACCCAGTACTTC.

The J gene is TRBJ1-2, the V gene TRBV7-4; D is perhaps TRBD1 (6 bases). Germline values: CDR1 SGHVT, CDR2 SQSDAQ. The CDR3 consists of 12 residues. The ends were cut back, 7 bases at V and 6 bases at J, with 12 bases in the middle. The CDR3: CASTAGANGYTF. The CDR3 DNA is TGTGCCAGCACGGCGGGGGCGAATGGCTACACCTTC.

CDR3 sequence: CASSLGAGGGIQYF. The CDR3 nucleotides read TGTGCCAGCAGTTTAGGAGCGGGAGGGGGCATTCAGTACTTC. V is TRBV12-3 or TRBV12-4 and J is TRBJ2-4; TRBD2 aligns across 10 bases. The CDR3 is 14 residues long. Germline trimming cut 1 base from V and 9 bases from J; bases unmatched to any gene: 3.

The rearrangement joins TRBV27 to TRBJ1-5, with TRBD1 identical over 7 bases. The V gene end was trimmed by 2 bases and the J gene end by 2 bases; junction bases not matched to a gene: 6. Germline assignment: CDR1 MNHEY and CDR2 SMNVEV (reference sequence). The length of the CDR3 is 16 residues. CDR3 amino acids: CASSLNGRGGNQPQHF. Written as DNA, the CDR3 is TGTGCCAGCAGTTTAAACGGCAGGGGGGGCAATCAGCCCCAGCATTTT.

A few counts support this clonotype. The gene calls are TRBV2 and TRBJ2-2; D may be TRBD2 (6 bases). CDR1 is SNHLY, CDR2 FYNNEI, per germline. V was cut by 5 bases and J by 3 bases, with 10 bases left in between. This CDR3 region has 14 residues. The CDR3 DNA is TGTGCCAGCAGTAGACAGCGGGACACCGGGGAGCTGTTTTTT. Amino acids: CASSRQRDTGELFF.

The chain links TRBV7-9 to TRBJ1-2; unclear D gene. CDR1 SEHNR and CDR2 FQNEAQ come from the germline V gene (reference sequence). CDR3 size: 14 residues. V dropped 0 bases and J dropped 7 bases, with 12 bases sitting between them. CDR3 sequence: CASSLAVGSAGYTF. CDR3 DNA sequence: TGTGCCAGCAGCTTAGCCGTGGGGTCTGCTGGCTACACCTTC.

The sample holds a few counts of this clonotype. The gene calls are TRBV7-2 and TRBJ2-7; weak D call: TRBD2 (5 bases). V was pared by 5 bases and J by 0 bases, with 11 bases between. CDR1 and CDR2 (germline): SGHTA, FQGNSA. CDR3 size: 14 residues. The CDR3 nucleotides read TGTGCCAGCAGCGCGTCTGGGAGCTCCTACGAGCAGTACTTC. This gives the protein CASSASGSSYEQYF. Complete variable domain (other parts from reference TRBV7-2 and TRBJ2-7): GAGVSQSPSNKVTEKGKDVELRCDPISGHTALYWYRQSLGQGLEFLIYFQGNSAPDKSGLPSDRFSAERTGGSVSTLTIQRTQQEDSAVYLCASSASGSSYEQYFGPGTRLTVT.

The chain carries TRBV7-2 and TRBJ2-3, with D perhaps being TRBD1 or TRBD2 (5 bases each). The length of the CDR3 is 13 residues. Trimming cost V 9 bases and J 3 bases, with 13 bases left between them. Germline-derived CDR1 and CDR2 are SGHTA and FQGNSA. CDR3 protein: CASSGSNTDTQYF. The CDR3 DNA sequence: TGTGCCAGTTCAGGGAGTAATACAGATACGCAGTATTTT. Using reference TRBV7-2 and TRBJ2-3 for the parts outside the CDR3, the full variable domain is GAGVSQSPSNKVTEKGKDVELRCDPISGHTALYWYRQSLGQGLEFLIYFQGNSAPDKSGLPSDRFSAERTGGSVSTLTIQRTQQEDSAVYLCASSGSNTDTQYFGPGTRLTVL.

V and J are TRBV14 and TRBJ1-2; D gene ambiguous. CDR3 length: 14 amino acids. V lost 4 bases and J 4 bases, leaving 13 bases between the germline ends. The germline V gene encodes CDR1 SGHDN and CDR2 FVKESK. Here the CDR3 reads CASSPWTSTYGYTF. The CDR3, as DNA: TGTGCCAGCAGCCCATGGACGAGTACCTATGGCTACACCTTC.

V and J are TRBV7-2 and TRBJ1-3, with D possibly TRBD1 on 6 matching bases. CDR1 is SGHTA, CDR2 FQGNSA, per germline. The CDR3 length is 16 residues. Trimming left V 2 bases short and J 8 bases short, with 19 bases between. The CDR3 is CASSLRPLTGFDTIYF. CDR3 nucleotides: TGTGCCAGCAGCTTAAGACCCCTAACAGGGTTTGACACCATATATTTT.

V usage is TRBV27 and J usage is TRBJ2-7, with 8 bases aligning to TRBD1. Trimming removed 5 bases from V and 7 bases from J; junction bases left unmatched: 13. CDR1 is MNHEY, CDR2 SMNVEV, per germline (reference sequence). This CDR3 has 15 residues. The CDR3 sequence is CASSPRTGLYFEQYF. DNA of the CDR3: TGTGCCAGCAGTCCCAGGACAGGGCTTTACTTTGAGCAGTACTTC.

In its sample, this clonotype was seen a few times. The chain carries TRBV7-9 and TRBJ1-1; D is ambiguous. CDR1 SEHNR and CDR2 FQNEAQ come from the germline V gene (reference sequence). Trimming took off 3 bases at V and 1 base at J, with 6 bases between the two ends. The CDR3 consists of 13 residues. The CDR3 bases are TGTGCCAGCAGCTTCGAGGCGAACACTGAAGCTTTCTTT. This sequence encodes CASSFEANTEAFF.

The V and J genes are TRBV12-3 or TRBV12-4 and TRBJ1-2; D gene unclear. Trimming took off 5 bases at V and 8 bases at J, with 9 bases between the two ends. The CDR3 is 11 amino acids. CDR3 region: CASSEGSGYTF. Here the CDR3 DNA reads TGTGCCAGCAGTGAGGGATCCGGCTACACCTTC.

This clonotype appeared once. This chain joins TRBV7-9 and TRBJ1-1, with a tentative D call TRBD1 (6 bases). The CDR3 sequence is 13 residues long. Germline-derived CDR1 and CDR2 are SEHNR and FQNEAQ (reference sequence). V was shortened by 7 bases and J by 3 bases, with 12 bases between the two germline ends. For the CDR3, the DNA is TGTGCCAGCAAACAGGGTATGGACACTGAAGCTTTCTTT. Its translation is CASKQGMDTEAFF. The whole variable domain, remainder taken from reference TRBV7-9 and TRBJ1-1, is DTGVSQNPRHKITKRGQNVTFRCDPISEHNRLYWYRQTLGQGPEFLTYFQNEAQLEKSRLLSDRFSAERPKGSFSTLEIQRTEQGDSAMYLCASKQGMDTEAFFGQGTRLTVV.

This clonotype was seen more than once but under ten times. The chain carries TRBV2 and TRBJ2-7, with D perhaps matching TRBD1 (6 bases). Per germline, CDR1 SNHLY and CDR2 FYNNEI. Trimming stripped 6 bases from V and 4 bases from J, with 10 bases between. This CDR3 comprises 12 residues. In nucleotides, the CDR3 is TGTGCCAGCAGGACAGGTGATTACGAGCAGTACTTC. As protein: CASRTGDYEQYF.

The rearrangement joins TRBV2 to TRBJ2-3; D possibly corresponds to TRBD1 (6 bases). The CDR3 spans 12 residues. V was shortened by 7 bases and J by 3 bases, with 8 bases between the two germline ends. The germline V gene has CDR1 SNHLY and CDR2 FYNNEI. The CDR3 DNA sequence: TGTGCCAGCAACAGGGTAACAGATACGCAGTATTTT. Protein sequence: CASNRVTDTQYF.

V is TRBV6-1 and J is TRBJ2-7; perhaps TRBD2 as D (5 bases). The CDR3 covers 12 residues. In germline, CDR1 is MNHNS, CDR2 SASEGT. The V gene lost 5 bases and the J gene lost 7 bases, with 12 bases spanning the gap. The CDR3 region has the DNA TGTGCCAGCAGTTACTTGTCGGGAGAGCAGTACTTC. Its translation is CASSYLSGEQYF.

The chain employs TRBV19 and TRBJ2-4, with D hard to call. This CDR3 has 16 amino acids. The germline gives CDR1 LNHDA, CDR2 SQIVND (reference sequence). V lost 7 bases, J lost 1 base, and 17 bases lay in between. As DNA, the CDR3 is TGTGCCAGTACCCCGTCAGCAAGGTGGGCCAAAAACATTCAGTACTTC. This translates into CASTPSARWAKNIQYF.

The CDR3 is CASSLLRTGVLHF. The CDR3 nucleotides read TGTGCCAGCAGTCTACTACGCACGGGCGTCCTCCACTTT. The chain uses TRBV28 and TRBJ1-6, with D hard to call. The CDR3 length is 13 residues. The germline V gene encodes CDR1 MDHEN and CDR2 SYDVKM. Trimming took 5 bases from V and 15 from J, leaving 17 bases between them. The full variable domain, in which reference TRBV28 and TRBJ1-6 provide the parts outside the CDR3, is DVKVTQSSRYLVKRTGEKVFLECVQDMDHENMFWYRQDPGLGLRLIYFSYDVKMKEKGDIPEGYSVSREKKERFSLILESASTNQTSMYLCASSLLRTGVLHFGNGTRLTVT.

V gene TRBV7-2 combines with J gene TRBJ2-7; the match to TRBD1 covers 7 bases. V was clipped by 3 bases and J by 3 bases; unmatched bases: 5. Germline V gene sequence: CDR1 SGHTA, CDR2 FQGNSA. The CDR3 length is 14 residues. The CDR3 coding sequence is TGTGCCAGCAGCTTCGTGACAGGGAGCTACGAGCAGTACTTC. Its translation is CASSFVTGSYEQYF.

In its sample, this clonotype was seen a few times. The V call is TRBV20-1, the J call TRBJ2-7; 9 positions match TRBD2. The V segment lost 6 bases and the J segment 3 bases; nucleotides outside the gene matches: 12. Germline V lookup: CDR1 DFQATT, CDR2 SNEGSKA (reference sequence). CDR3 length equals 15 residues. CDR3 nucleotide sequence: TGCAGTGCCAGGGAGCCCGGGACTAGCTTCTACGAGCAGTACTTC. Translation: CSAREPGTSFYEQYF.

The V call is TRBV7-2, the J call TRBJ2-1; TRBD1 is a possible D gene (5 bases). V lost 1 base to trimming and J lost 3 bases, with 10 bases between them. This CDR3 region has 15 residues. CDR1 and CDR2 (germline): SGHTA, FQGNSA. This CDR3 is CASSLVVGLYNEQFF. DNA of the CDR3: TGTGCCAGCAGCTTAGTAGTGGGGCTCTACAATGAGCAGTTCTTC. The full variable domain, its missing parts supplied by reference TRBV7-2 and TRBJ2-1, is GAGVSQSPSNKVTEKGKDVELRCDPISGHTALYWYRQSLGQGLEFLIYFQGNSAPDKSGLPSDRFSAERTGGSVSTLTIQRTQQEDSAVYLCASSLVVGLYNEQFFGPGTRLTVL.

A few counts support this clonotype. In DNA form, the CDR3 reads TGTGCCAGCAGCTTAGAGGTATTCGAGCAGTACTTC. Its protein product is CASSLEVFEQYF. The chain recombines TRBV7-2 with TRBJ2-7, with D hard to call. This CDR3 has 12 residues. Germline CDR1 reads SGHTA; CDR2 reads FQGNSA. V was cut by 1 base and J by 6 bases, with 7 bases left in between.